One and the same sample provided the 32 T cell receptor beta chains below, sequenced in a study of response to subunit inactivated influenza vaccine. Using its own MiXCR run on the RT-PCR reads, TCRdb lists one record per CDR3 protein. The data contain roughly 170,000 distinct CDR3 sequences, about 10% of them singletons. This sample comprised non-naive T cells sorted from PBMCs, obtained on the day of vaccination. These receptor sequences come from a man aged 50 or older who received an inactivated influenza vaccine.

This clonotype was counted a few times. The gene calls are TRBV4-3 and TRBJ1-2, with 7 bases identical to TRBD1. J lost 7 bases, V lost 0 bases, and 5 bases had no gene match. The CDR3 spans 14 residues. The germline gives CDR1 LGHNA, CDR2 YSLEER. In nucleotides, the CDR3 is TGCGCCAGCAGCCAAGACAGGGGGGTTAGTGGCTACACCTTC. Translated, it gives CASSQDRGVSGYTF.

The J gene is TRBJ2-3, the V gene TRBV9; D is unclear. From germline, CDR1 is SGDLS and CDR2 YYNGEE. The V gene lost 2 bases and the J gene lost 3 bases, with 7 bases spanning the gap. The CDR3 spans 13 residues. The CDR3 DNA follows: TGTGCCAGCAGCGTCCAGGCAACAGATACGCAGTATTTT. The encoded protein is CASSVQATDTQYF.

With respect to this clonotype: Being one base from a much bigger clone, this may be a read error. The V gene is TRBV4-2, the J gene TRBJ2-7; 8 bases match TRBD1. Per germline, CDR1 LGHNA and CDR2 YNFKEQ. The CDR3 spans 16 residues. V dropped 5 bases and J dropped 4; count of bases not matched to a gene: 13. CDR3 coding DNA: TGTGCCAGCAGCGAACCGACAGGGGTTTCAGCATACGAGCAGTACTTC. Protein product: CASSEPTGVSAYEQYF.

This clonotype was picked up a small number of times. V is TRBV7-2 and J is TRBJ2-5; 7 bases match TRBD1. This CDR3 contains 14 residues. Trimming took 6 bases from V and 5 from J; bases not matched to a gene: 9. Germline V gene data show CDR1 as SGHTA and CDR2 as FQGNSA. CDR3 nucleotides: TGTGCCAGCAGAACGAGACAGGGCGGGGAGACCCAGTACTTC. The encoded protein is CASRTRQGGETQYF.

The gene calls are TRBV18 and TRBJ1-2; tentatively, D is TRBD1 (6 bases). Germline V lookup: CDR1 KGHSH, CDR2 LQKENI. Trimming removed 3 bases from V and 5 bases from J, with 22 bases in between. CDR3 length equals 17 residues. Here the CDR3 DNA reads TGTGCCAGCTCACCCCCCCCGGGGGTCAGGGGCTATTATGGCTACACCTTC. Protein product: CASSPPPGVRGYYGYTF.

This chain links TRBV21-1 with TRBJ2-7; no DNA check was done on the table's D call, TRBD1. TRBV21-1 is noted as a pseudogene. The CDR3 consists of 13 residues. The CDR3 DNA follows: TGTGCCAGCACCTGGGGGGGGTCCTACGAGCAGTACTTC. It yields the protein CASTWGGSYEQYF.

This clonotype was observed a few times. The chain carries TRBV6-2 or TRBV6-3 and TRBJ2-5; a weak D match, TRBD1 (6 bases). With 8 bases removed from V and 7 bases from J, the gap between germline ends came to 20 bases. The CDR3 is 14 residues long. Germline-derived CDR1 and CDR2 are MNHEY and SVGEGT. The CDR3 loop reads CASLGGAVMRTQYF. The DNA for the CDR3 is TGTGCCAGCCTTGGGGGCGCGGTAATGCGGACCCAGTACTTC.

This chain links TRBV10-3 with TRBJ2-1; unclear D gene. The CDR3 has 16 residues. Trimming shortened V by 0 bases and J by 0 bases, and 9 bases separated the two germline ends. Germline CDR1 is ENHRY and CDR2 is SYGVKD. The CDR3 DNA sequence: TGTGCCATCAGTGAGTCGACGCGAAGCTCCTACAATGAGCAGTTCTTC. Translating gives CAISESTRSSYNEQFF.

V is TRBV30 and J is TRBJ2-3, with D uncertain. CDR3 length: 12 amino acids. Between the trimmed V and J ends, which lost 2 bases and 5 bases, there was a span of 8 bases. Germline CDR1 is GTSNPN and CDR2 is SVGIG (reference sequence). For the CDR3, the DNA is TGTGCCTGGAGTTTCATTGGAGATACGCAGTATTTT. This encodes CAWSFIGDTQYF.

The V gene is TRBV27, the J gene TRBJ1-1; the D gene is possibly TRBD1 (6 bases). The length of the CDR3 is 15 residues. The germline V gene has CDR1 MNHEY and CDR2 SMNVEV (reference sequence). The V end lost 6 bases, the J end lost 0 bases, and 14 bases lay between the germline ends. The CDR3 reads CASRNLDRVNTEAFF. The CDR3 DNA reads TGTGCCAGCAGGAACTTGGACAGAGTGAACACTGAAGCTTTCTTT.

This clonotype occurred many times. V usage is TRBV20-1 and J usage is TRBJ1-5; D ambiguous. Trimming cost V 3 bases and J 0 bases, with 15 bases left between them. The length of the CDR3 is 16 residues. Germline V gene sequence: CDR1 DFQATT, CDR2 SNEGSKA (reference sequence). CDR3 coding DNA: TGCAGTGCTAGGAGAGCTACTTTAAATAGCAATCAGCCCCAGCATTTT. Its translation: CSARRATLNSNQPQHF.

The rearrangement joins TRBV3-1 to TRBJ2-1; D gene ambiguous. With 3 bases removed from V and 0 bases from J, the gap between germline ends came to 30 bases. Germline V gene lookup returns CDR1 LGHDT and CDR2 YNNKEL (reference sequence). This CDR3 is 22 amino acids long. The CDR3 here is CASSQSRATNADPRSSYNEQFF. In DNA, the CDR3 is TGTGCCAGCAGCCAGAGTAGGGCTACCAATGCGGACCCCCGGAGCTCCTACAATGAGCAGTTCTTC.

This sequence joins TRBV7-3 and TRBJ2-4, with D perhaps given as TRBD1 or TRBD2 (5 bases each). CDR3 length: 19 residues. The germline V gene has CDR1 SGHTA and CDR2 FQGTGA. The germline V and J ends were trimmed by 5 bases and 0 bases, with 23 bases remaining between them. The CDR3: CASSPDRDAASLAKNIQYF. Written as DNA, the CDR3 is TGTGCCAGCAGCCCTGACCGGGACGCCGCTTCCCTAGCCAAAAACATTCAGTACTTC.

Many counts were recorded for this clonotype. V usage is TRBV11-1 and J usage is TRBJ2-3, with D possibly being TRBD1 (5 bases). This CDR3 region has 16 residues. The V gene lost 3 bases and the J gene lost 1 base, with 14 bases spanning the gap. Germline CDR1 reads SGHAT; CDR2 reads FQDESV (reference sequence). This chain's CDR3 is CASSFGASSGTDTQYF. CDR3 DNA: TGTGCCAGCAGCTTTGGGGCCAGCTCTGGCACAGATACGCAGTATTTT.

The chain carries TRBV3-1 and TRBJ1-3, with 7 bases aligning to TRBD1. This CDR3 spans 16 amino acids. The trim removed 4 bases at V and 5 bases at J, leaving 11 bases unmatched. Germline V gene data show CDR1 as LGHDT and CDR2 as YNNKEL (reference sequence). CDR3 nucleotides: TGTGCCAGCAGCCCCAGCGCAGGGGGTGGGAGAAACACCATATATTTT. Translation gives CASSPSAGGGRNTIYF. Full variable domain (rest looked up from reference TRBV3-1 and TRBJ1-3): DTAVSQTPKYLVTQMGNDKSIKCEQNLGHDTMYWYKQDSKKFLKIMFSYNNKELIINETVPNRFSPKSPDKAHLNLHINSLELGDSAVYFCASSPSAGGGRNTIYFGEGSWLTVV.

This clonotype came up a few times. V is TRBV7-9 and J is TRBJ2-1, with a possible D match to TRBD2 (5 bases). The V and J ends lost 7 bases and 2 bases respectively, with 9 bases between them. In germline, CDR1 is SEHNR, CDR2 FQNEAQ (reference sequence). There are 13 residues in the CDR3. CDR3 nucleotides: TGTGCCAGCACCCTAGCCCCCTACAATGAGCAGTTCTTC. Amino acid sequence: CASTLAPYNEQFF.

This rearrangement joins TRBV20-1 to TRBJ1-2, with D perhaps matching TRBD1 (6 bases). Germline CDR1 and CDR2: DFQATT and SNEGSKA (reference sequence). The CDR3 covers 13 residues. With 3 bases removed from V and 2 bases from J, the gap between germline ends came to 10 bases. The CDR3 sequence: CSASRDTNYGYTF. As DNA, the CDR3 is TGCAGTGCTAGCCGGGACACCAACTATGGCTACACCTTC.

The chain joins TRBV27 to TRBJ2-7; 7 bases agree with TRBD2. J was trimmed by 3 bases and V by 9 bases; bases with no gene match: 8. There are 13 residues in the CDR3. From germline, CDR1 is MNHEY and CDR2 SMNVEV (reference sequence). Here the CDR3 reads CARWGLRGYEQYF. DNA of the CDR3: TGTGCCAGGTGGGGACTACGGGGCTACGAGCAGTACTTC.

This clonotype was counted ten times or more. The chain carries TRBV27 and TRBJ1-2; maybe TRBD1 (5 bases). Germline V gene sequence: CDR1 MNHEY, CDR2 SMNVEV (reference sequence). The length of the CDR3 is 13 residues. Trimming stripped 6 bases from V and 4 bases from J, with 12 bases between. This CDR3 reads CASSLGRSYGYTF. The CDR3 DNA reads TGTGCCAGCAGCTTGGGACGGTCCTATGGCTACACCTTC.

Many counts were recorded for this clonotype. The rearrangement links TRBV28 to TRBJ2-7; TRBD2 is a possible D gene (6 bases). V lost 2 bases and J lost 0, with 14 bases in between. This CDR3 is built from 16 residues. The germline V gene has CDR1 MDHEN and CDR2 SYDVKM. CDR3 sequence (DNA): TGTGCCAGCAGTTTAAATGCGGGGATAACCTCCTACGAGCAGTACTTC. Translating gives CASSLNAGITSYEQYF.

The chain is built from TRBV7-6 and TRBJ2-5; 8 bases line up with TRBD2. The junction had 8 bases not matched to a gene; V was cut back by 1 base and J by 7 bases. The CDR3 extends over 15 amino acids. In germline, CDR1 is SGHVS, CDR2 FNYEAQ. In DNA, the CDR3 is TGTGCCAGCAGCTTAGAGTCGGGAGGGTTGGGGACCCAGTACTTC. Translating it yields CASSLESGGLGTQYF.

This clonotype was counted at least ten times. The CDR3 coding sequence is TGTGCCAGCAGTTTTCTATTAGTGGACAGAGAGCAGTTCTTC. This encodes CASSFLLVDREQFF. The J gene is TRBJ2-1, the V gene TRBV28; D may be TRBD1 (6 bases). The ends were cut back, 3 bases at V and 10 bases at J, with 16 bases in the middle. This CDR3 contains 14 residues. Germline CDR1 MDHEN, CDR2 SYDVKM.

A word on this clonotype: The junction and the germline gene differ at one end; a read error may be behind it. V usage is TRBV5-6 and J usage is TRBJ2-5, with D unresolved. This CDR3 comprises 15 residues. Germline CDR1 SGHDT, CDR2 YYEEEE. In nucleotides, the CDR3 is TGCGCCAGCAGCCGAGAGGCGTTAAGATCCGAGACCCAGTACTTC. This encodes CASSREALRSETQYF.

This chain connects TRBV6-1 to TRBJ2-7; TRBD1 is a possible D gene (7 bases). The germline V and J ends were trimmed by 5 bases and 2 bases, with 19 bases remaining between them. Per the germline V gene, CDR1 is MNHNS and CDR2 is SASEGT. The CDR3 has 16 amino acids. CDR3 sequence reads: CASSPPPAGGTYEQYF. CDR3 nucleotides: TGTGCCAGCAGTCCCCCGCCGGCAGGGGGGACCTACGAGCAGTACTTC.

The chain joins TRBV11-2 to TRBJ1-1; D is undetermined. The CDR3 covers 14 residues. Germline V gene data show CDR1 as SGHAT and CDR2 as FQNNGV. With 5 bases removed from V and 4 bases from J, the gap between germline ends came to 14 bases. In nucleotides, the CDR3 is TGTGCCAGCAGCGCCTTGGGGTCGGGCACTGAAGCTTTCTTT. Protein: CASSALGSGTEAFF.

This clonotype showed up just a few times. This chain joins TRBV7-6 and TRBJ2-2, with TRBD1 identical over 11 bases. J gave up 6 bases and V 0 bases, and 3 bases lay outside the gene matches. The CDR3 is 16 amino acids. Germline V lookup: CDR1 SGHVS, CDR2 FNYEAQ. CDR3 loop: CASSLAAGQGAGELFF. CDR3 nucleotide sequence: TGTGCCAGCAGCTTAGCGGCGGGACAGGGGGCCGGGGAGCTGTTTTTT.

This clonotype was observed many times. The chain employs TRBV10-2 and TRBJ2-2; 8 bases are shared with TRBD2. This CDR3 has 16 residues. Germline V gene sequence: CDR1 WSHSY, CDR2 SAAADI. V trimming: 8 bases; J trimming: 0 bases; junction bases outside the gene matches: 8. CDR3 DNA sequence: TGCGCCAGCCTCGGACTAGCTAGTGCGAACACCGGGGAGCTGTTTTTT. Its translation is CASLGLASANTGELFF.

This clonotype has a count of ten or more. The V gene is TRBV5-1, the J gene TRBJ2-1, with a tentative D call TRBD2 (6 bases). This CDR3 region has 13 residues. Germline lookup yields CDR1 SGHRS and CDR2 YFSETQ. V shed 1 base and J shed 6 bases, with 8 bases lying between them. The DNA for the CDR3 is TGCGCCAGCAGCTTGAGTAGCGGCAATGAGCAGTTCTTC. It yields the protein CASSLSSGNEQFF.

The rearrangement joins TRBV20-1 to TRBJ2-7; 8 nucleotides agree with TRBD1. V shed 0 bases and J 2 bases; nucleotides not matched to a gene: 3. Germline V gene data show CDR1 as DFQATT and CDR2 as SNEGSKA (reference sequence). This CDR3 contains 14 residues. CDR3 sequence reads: CSARERDRTYEQYF. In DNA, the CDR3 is TGCAGTGCTAGAGAAAGGGACAGGACCTACGAGCAGTACTTC.

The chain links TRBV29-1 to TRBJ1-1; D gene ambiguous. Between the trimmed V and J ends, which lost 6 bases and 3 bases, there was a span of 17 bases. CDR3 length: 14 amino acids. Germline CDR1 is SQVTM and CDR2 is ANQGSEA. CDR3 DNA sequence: TGCAGCGTAGCACCCCGGGGTAAGGACACTGAAGCTTTCTTT. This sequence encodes CSVAPRGKDTEAFF.

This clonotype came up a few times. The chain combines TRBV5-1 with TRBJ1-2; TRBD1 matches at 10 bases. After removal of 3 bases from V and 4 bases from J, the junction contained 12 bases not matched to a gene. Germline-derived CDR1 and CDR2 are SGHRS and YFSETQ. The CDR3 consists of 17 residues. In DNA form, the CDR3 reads TGCGCCAGCAGCTCGACAGGGGGCGTTGCGGGAGCCTATGGCTACACCTTC. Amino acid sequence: CASSSTGGVAGAYGYTF.

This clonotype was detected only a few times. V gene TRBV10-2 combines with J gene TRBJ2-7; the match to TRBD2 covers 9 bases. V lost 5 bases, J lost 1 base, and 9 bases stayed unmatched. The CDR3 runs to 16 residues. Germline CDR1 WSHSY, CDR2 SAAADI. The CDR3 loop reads CASSLSSGAPSYEQYF. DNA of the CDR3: TGCGCCAGCAGTCTTTCTAGCGGGGCGCCATCCTACGAGCAGTACTTC.